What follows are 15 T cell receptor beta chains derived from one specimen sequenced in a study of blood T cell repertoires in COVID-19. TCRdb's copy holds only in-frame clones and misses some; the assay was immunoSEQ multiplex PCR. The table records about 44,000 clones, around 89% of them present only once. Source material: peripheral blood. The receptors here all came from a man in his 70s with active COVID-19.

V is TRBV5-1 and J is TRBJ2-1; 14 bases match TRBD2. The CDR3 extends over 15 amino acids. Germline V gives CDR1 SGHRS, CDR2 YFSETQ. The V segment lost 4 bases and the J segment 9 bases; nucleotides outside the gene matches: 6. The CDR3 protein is CASSPGLAGEGEQFF. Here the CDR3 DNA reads TGCGCCAGCAGCCCGGGACTAGCGGGGGAGGGTGAGCAGTTCTTC.

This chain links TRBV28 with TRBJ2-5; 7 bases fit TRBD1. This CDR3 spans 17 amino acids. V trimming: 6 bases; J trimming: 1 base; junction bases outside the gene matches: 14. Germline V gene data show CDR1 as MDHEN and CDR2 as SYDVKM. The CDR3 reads CASSSPGAGGIQETQYF. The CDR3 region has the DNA TGTGCCAGCAGCTCCCCAGGGGCAGGGGGAATCCAAGAGACCCAGTACTTC.

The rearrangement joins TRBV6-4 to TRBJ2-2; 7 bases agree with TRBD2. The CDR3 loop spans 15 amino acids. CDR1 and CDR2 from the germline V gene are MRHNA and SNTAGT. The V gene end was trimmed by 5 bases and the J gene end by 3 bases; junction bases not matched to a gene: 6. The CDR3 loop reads CASSSRAGDTGELFF. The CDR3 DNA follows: TGTGCCAGCAGTAGCCGTGCGGGGGACACCGGGGAGCTGTTTTTT.

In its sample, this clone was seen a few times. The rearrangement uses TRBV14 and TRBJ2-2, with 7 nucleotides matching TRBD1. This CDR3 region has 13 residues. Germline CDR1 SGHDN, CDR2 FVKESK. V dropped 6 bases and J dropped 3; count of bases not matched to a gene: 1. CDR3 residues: CASRGQYTGELFF. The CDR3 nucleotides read TGTGCCAGCAGGGGACAGTACACCGGGGAGCTGTTTTTT.

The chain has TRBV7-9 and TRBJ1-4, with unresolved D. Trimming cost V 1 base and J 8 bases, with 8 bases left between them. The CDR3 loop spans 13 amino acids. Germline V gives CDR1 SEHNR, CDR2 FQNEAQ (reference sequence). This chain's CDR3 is CASSLVSGEKLFF. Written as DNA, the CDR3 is TGTGCCAGCAGCTTAGTTTCGGGGGAAAAACTGTTTTTT.

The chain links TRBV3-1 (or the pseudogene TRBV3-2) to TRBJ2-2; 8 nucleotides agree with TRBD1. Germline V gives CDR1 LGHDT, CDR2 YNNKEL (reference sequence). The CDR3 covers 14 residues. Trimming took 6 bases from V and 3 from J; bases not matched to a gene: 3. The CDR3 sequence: CASRAGGDTGELFF. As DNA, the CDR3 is TGTGCCAGCAGGGCAGGGGGCGACACCGGGGAGCTGTTTTTT.

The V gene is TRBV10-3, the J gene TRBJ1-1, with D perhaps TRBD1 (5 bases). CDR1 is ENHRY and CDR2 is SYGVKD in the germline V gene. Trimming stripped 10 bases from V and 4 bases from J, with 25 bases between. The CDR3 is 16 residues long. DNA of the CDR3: TGTGCCACCTCAAACCGGGACTCCCCTGGCGGCACTGAAGCTTTCTTT. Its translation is CATSNRDSPGGTEAFF.

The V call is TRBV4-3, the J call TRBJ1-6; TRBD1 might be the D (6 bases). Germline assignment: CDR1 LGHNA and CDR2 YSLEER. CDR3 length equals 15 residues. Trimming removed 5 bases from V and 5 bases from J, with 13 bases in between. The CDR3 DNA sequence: TGCGCCAGCAGCGAAGGGACACCAGATAATTCACCCCTCCACTTT. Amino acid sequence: CASSEGTPDNSPLHF.

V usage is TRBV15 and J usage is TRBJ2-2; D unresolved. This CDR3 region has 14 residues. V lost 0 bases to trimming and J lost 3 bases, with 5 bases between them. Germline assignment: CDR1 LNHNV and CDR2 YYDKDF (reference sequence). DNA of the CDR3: TGTGCCACCAGCAGAGATCCGGACACCGGGGAGCTGTTTTTT. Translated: CATSRDPDTGELFF.

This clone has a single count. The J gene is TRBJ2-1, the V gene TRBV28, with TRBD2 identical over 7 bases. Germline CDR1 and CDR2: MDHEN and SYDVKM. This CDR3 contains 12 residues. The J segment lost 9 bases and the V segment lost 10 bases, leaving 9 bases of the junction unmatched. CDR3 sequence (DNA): TGTGCCACGGGAGGAAGGATGGGTGAGCAGTTCTTC. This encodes CATGGRMGEQFF.

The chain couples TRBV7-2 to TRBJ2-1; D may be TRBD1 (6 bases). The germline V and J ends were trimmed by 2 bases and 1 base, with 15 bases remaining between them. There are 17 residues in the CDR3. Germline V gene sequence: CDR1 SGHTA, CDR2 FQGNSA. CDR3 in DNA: TGTGCCAGCAGCTTAACTTCTGCAGGGGCGTCCTACAATGAGCAGTTCTTC. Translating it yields CASSLTSAGASYNEQFF. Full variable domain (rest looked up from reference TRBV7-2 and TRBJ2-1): GAGVSQSPSNKVTEKGKDVELRCDPISGHTALYWYRQSLGQGLEFLIYFQGNSAPDKSGLPSDRFSAERTGGSVSTLTIQRTQQEDSAVYLCASSLTSAGASYNEQFFGPGTRLTVL.

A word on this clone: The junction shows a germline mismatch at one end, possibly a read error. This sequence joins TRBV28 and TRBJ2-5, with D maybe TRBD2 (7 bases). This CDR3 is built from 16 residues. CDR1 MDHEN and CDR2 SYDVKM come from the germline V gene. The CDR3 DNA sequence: TGTGCCAGCACCTTGGGCGGGGGCCCATACCAAAAGACCCAGTACTTC. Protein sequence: CASTLGGGPYQKTQYF.

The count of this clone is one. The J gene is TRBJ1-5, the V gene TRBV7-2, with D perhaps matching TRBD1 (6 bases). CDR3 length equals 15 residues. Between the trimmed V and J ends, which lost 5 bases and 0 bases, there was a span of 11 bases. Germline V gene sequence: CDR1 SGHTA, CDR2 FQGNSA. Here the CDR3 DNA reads TGTGCCAGCAGCCGTTCAGGGGATAGCAATCAGCCCCAGCATTTT. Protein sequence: CASSRSGDSNQPQHF.

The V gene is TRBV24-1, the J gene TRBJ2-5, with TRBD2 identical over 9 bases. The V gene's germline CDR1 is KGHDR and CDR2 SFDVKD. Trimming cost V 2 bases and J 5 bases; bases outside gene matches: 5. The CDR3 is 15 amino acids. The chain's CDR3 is CATSDSASGAETQYF. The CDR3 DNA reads TGTGCCACCAGTGATTCGGCTAGCGGGGCTGAGACCCAGTACTTC.

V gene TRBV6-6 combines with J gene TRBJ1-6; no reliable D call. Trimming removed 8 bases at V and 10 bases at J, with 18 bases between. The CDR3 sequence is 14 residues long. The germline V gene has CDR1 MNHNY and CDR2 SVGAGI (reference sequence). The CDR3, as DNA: TGTGCCAGCGCCTCCTTAGTTGGTTCGTCACCCCTCCACTTT. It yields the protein CASASLVGSSPLHF.